The T cell receptor beta chain described here comes from a study of vaccination and CD4 T cells after COVID-19 (dated 2022 in TCRdb). About the investigation overall: In the convalescent cohort there were six males and four females, among whom were two Hispanic individuals, seven Caucasians, two Asians and one multiracial person. Post-vaccine blood samples were obtained a median of around 67 days after the second vaccine dose, with a range of roughly 13 to 250 days. Post-COVID blood samples were collected from convalescent patients a median of around 96 days after diagnosis, with a range of about 35 to 161 days. Memory CD4+ T cell crossreactivity between SARS-CoV-2 and common cold coronavirus spike proteins was assessed at the TCR clonotype level in an earlier paper using these donors. In under 13 COVID-19 convalescent patients and a few infection-naive healthy vaccine recipients, researchers compared the spike-specific CD4+ TCR repertoire from before mRNA vaccination with the repertoire from after. Participants got two doses of the Pfizer-BioNTech BNT162b2 vaccine (n=8) or two doses of the Moderna mRNA-1273 vaccine (n=2). In control cultures, a CEFX viral epitope pool was used as positive control, an HIV-1 Nef peptide pool was used as negative control, or no peptide was added. For stimulating the cultures, overlapping spike peptide pools were used, derived from SARS-CoV-2 as well as from the common cold coronaviruses HCoV-NL63, HCoV-OC43 and HCoV-229E.

With regard to this clonotype: The specificity of this receptor is unknown. The record has no base qualities; no much larger clone is one base away.

The library was obtained by PCR. At the Johns Hopkins FTIC core, DNA from the cultured CD4+ T cells underwent TCR sequencing with the Oncomine TCR Beta short-read assay. The QIAamp micro DNA kit was used to extract genomic DNA from the cultured CD4+ T cells. Oncomine TCR Beta libraries from cultured CD4+ T cells were pooled with unique dual indexes and sequenced on an Illumina iSeq 100. The original methods were these. Non-productive sequences were removed, and CDR3s that did not start with C, did not end with F or W, or were shorter than 7 amino acids were discarded. The MANAFEST web application was used to identify antigen-specific clonotypes by comparing peptide-stimulated wells against reference wells and other culture wells. Positive clones required FDR below 0.05, an odds ratio above 5, and productive frequency above 0.1% in at least two of three replicate wells. Clonotypes that were significantly expanded in both SARS-CoV-2 spike wells and at least one common cold coronavirus spike condition were defined as cross-reactive. Using R version 3.6.1, CDR3 homology was evaluated through Levenshtein distances (stringdist) along with unrooted phylogenetic trees (ape). Starting from the raw public reads, TCRdb applied fastp trimming at Q25, assembled clones with MiXCR and retained in-frame beta chains. For every CDR3 protein sequence, its rows merge into one entry that carries the most common genes and DNA. TCRdb's processing, not the study's, gives the V and J calls here. The sample yields roughly 7,000 distinct CDR3 sequences; roughly 46% were counted once. The top ten constitute about 30% of the sample.

The sample's treatment or condition label, decoded: roughly ten-day PBMC culture with coronavirus spike peptide pools or control peptides (ViraFEST assay). CD4+ T cells from unexposed donors were collected before the COVID-19 pandemic (2011-2018). The ViraFEST assay was used in the study, in which antigen-specific T cells were expanded with peptide pools and expanded clonotypes were subsequently identified by TCR sequencing. PBMCs were cultured at approximately 2 million per well in IMDM supplemented with roughly 5% human AB serum and roughly 10 IU/ml IL-2, with approximately 9.5 ug/ml peptide pools added. Half of the culture medium was replaced with fresh IL-2-containing medium on days 3 and 7. Once the cells had been in culture for about 10 days, the EasySep CD4+ T cell isolation kit was used to isolate CD4+ T cells by negative selection. As far as cell numbers permitted, CD4+ T cells from unexposed donors were tested for reactivity against SARS-CoV-2 S and N as well as four spike pools from common cold coronaviruses. Ficoll-Paque Plus gradient centrifugation was used to isolate PBMCs from whole blood, and the isolated PBMCs were then either used fresh or cryopreserved at -140C. In general, triplicate wells were set up for every culture condition. The leukapheresis product used for the unexposed donors was purchased from a commercial source.

Sequences DFQATT (CDR1) and SNEGSKA (CDR2) are obtained from the germline V gene (reference sequence). The CDR3 numbers 11 residues from cysteine through phenylalanine. Only the CDR3 portion is preserved as DNA: 33 bases, with reading frame beginning at the first base. Cut back by 6 bases and 17 bases, the V and J ends lie 19 bases apart. Overall results and qualifications from the work: In convalescent patients, nearly all vaccine-specific clones (304 of 307) were found to be mono-reactive for SARS-CoV-2 spike rather than cross-reactive with common cold coronaviruses. Although the median number of SARS-CoV-2-reactive clonotypes went up from around 19 after infection to some 38 after vaccination, the increase was not significant. In convalescent patients, a median approximately 86% of post-vaccine SARS-CoV-2-reactive clones were detected only after vaccination, suggesting vaccine-specific priming. Only a relatively small number of convalescent patients were included in the study, and early timepoints following natural infection were not analyzed.

The clonotype comes from a human donor in good health. The chain joins TRBV20-1 to TRBJ1-4, with TRBD1 perhaps the D gene, on 6 matching bases. Sequencing used CD4+ T cells from blood, cultured in vitro. The DNA sequence is TGCAGTGCCCTAGTGGGGGCCCTCAAATTTTTT. Its protein reads: CSALVGALKFF.